A selection of T cell receptor beta chains follows, all from one sample in a study of cytomegalovirus exposure and HLA in healthy donors. Here immunoSEQ multiplex PCR was the method, and the copy in TCRdb shows in-frame clones only, minus some. The sample holds 180,000 or so clones, 70% to 85% seen once. Sequenced material: PBMCs. These receptor sequences come from a boy under 10 years old in good health and CMV-seronegative. CDR3s include the opening cysteine and the closing phenylalanine or tryptophan. Fields, in order: clone size, D gene, J gene, V gene, CDR3 DNA, CDR3 protein. The D gene is left open where the match is weak. Part of the rows lack a size; the others show once, few, many or a class for expanded clones.

size: .
D: .
J: TRBJ1-5
V: TRBV5-6
DNA: TGTGCCAGCAGCTTTCGAGCGGGGAATAATCAGCCCCAGCATTTT
CDR3: CASSFRAGNNQPQHF

size: .
D: TRBD1
J: TRBJ2-1
V: TRBV4-2
DNA: TGTGCCAGCAGACAAGGCCGGGACAGGGGTCGTAATGAGCAGTTCTTC
CDR3: CASRQGRDRGRNEQFF

size: .
D: .
J: TRBJ2-5
V: TRBV20-1
DNA: TGCAGTGCTAGAACTTTGGAGACCCAGTACTTC
CDR3: CSARTLETQYF

size: .
D: TRBD1
J: TRBJ2-7
V: TRBV18
DNA: TGTGCCAGCTCACCGCGGACAGGGAGATCCTACGAGCAGTACTTC
CDR3: CASSPRTGRSYEQYF

size: .
D: TRBD1
J: TRBJ2-7
V: TRBV5-1
DNA: TGCGCCAGCAGCTTGGGGGGGACAGTCCAAACTAGAGAGCAGTACTTC
CDR3: CASSLGGTVQTREQYF

size: once
D: .
J: TRBJ1-6
V: TRBV7-9
DNA: TGTGCCAGCAGCCCCTTGGAGAGCTCCTATAATTCACCCCTCCACTTT
CDR3: CASSPLESSYNSPLHF

size: few
D: TRBD1
J: TRBJ1-4
V: TRBV10-3
DNA: TGTGCCACCAGGACAGGGGAGGATGAAAAACTGTTTTTT
CDR3: CATRTGEDEKLFF

size: once
D: TRBD1
J: TRBJ1-5
V: TRBV6-1
DNA: TGTGCCGCGCAGGGACAGGCGGGTCAGCCCCAGCATTTT
CDR3: CAAQGQAGQPQHF

size: .
D: .
J: TRBJ2-7
V: TRBV30
DNA: TGTGCCTGGAGTGTACTAGGCGGTCGGTCCTACGAGCAGTACTTC
CDR3: CAWSVLGGRSYEQYF

size: .
D: .
J: TRBJ2-7
V: TRBV7-2
DNA: TGTGCCAGCAGCTTAGCTAGCGGCCCCTACGAGCAGTACTTC
CDR3: CASSLASGPYEQYF

size: .
D: .
J: TRBJ2-1
V: TRBV9
DNA: TGTGCCAGCAGCGTAGATCCTAGCCGAAATGAGCAGTTCTTC
CDR3: CASSVDPSRNEQFF

size: .
D: TRBD1
J: TRBJ1-5
V: TRBV7-9
DNA: TGTGCCAGCAGCCTAGCGGAACAGGGGGCGAATCAGCCCCAGCATTTT
CDR3: CASSLAEQGANQPQHF

size: .
D: TRBD1
J: TRBJ2-5
V: TRBV9
DNA: TGTGCCAGCAGCGTAGCAGGGGGCCAAGAGACCCAGTACTTC
CDR3: CASSVAGGQETQYF

size: .
D: .
J: TRBJ2-2
V: TRBV6-4
DNA: TGTGCCAGCAGTGCGGGGGGCGGCACCGGGGAGCTGTTTTTT
CDR3: CASSAGGGTGELFF

size: once
D: .
J: TRBJ1-6
V: TRBV7-6
DNA: TGTGCCAGCAGCTTAAGACAGGCGGGGGATTCACCCCTCCACTTT
CDR3: CASSLRQAGDSPLHF

size: few
D: TRBD2
J: TRBJ2-3
V: TRBV5-6
DNA: TGTGCCAGCAGCTTGTTGGGGACTAGAGGAGATACGCAGTATTTT
CDR3: CASSLLGTRGDTQYF